The rows below give T cell receptor beta chains drawn from one sample of a study of CXCR3-negative and CXCR3-positive naive CD8 T cells. TCRdb re-called the 5' RACE reads; one entry per CDR3 protein, DNA not given. This sample's table reports about 5,300 distinct CDR3 sequences. The sample was naive CXCR3- CD8+ T cells from blood. These TCRs come from a human donor in good health. Some clones in this sample may be carry-over from other donors' samples. Both conserved end residues are part of each CDR3. Fields, in order: clone size, V gene, J gene, CDR3 protein. Size is omitted from some rows. Given values are once, few, many or a class for expanded clones.

abundance: -; v_gene: TRBV12-3/TRBV12-4; j_gene: TRBJ1-1; CDR3aa: CASSPQGTEAFF
abundance: -; v_gene: TRBV28; j_gene: TRBJ2-1; CDR3aa: CASSLLDPAYNEQFF
abundance: -; v_gene: TRBV13; j_gene: TRBJ1-1; CDR3aa: CASRGDTEAFF
abundance: -; v_gene: TRBV20-1; j_gene: TRBJ2-7; CDR3aa: CSASRRTGAYEQYF
abundance: -; v_gene: TRBV12-3/TRBV12-4; j_gene: TRBJ1-6; CDR3aa: CASSLAGHSYNSPLHF
abundance: medium-sized; v_gene: TRBV20-1; j_gene: TRBJ2-7; CDR3aa: CSASPSSSYEQYF
abundance: -; v_gene: TRBV3-1; j_gene: TRBJ2-1; CDR3aa: CASSQVISSYNEQFF
abundance: medium-sized; v_gene: TRBV7-9; j_gene: TRBJ2-7; CDR3aa: CASSLAGQGAGYEQYF
abundance: -; v_gene: TRBV28; j_gene: TRBJ2-3; CDR3aa: CASSFPGENHGTQYF
abundance: medium-sized; v_gene: TRBV6-2/TRBV6-3; j_gene: TRBJ1-1; CDR3aa: CASSYGGGGTEAFF
abundance: medium-sized; v_gene: TRBV14; j_gene: TRBJ2-5; CDR3aa: CASSQPRLDQETQYF
abundance: -; v_gene: TRBV14; j_gene: TRBJ2-5; CDR3aa: CASSQGLETQYF
abundance: -; v_gene: TRBV29-1; j_gene: TRBJ1-2; CDR3aa: CSVESDNYGYTF
abundance: -; v_gene: TRBV6-1; j_gene: TRBJ2-5; CDR3aa: CASSNSGFVQETQYF
abundance: -; v_gene: TRBV19; j_gene: TRBJ2-1; CDR3aa: CASSIGLANEQFF
abundance: -; v_gene: TRBV3-1; j_gene: TRBJ2-5; CDR3aa: CASSQEGPQETQYF
abundance: medium-sized; v_gene: TRBV11-2; j_gene: TRBJ2-5; CDR3aa: CASRSPGRGQETQYF
abundance: -; v_gene: TRBV4-2; j_gene: TRBJ2-7; CDR3aa: CASSQGDGTYEQYF
abundance: -; v_gene: TRBV20-1; j_gene: TRBJ2-7; CDR3aa: CSARGQSSYEQYF
abundance: -; v_gene: TRBV7-9; j_gene: TRBJ2-5; CDR3aa: CASSSDSPGAIVGQETQYF
abundance: -; v_gene: TRBV7-2; j_gene: TRBJ1-2; CDR3aa: CASNQGSNYGYTF
abundance: large; v_gene: TRBV6-6; j_gene: TRBJ2-1; CDR3aa: CASSYSTSARGNEQFF
abundance: -; v_gene: TRBV6-6; j_gene: TRBJ1-2; CDR3aa: CASSYPGRGYTF
abundance: -; v_gene: TRBV29-1; j_gene: TRBJ2-7; CDR3aa: CSVLRRDSSYEQYF
abundance: medium-sized; v_gene: TRBV29-1; j_gene: TRBJ2-1; CDR3aa: CSVGTSGGAYNEQFF
abundance: -; v_gene: TRBV7-9; j_gene: TRBJ1-1; CDR3aa: CASSSPLTEADEAFF
abundance: medium-sized; v_gene: TRBV30; j_gene: TRBJ1-2; CDR3aa: CAWFPGQGRDGYTF
abundance: -; v_gene: TRBV20-1; j_gene: TRBJ2-5; CDR3aa: CSARVPPRKETQYF
abundance: -; v_gene: TRBV21-1; j_gene: TRBJ1-5; CDR3aa: CASSKRGDQPQHF
abundance: medium-sized; v_gene: TRBV20-1; j_gene: TRBJ1-2; CDR3aa: CSARLTGLVSYGYTF
abundance: -; v_gene: TRBV6-6; j_gene: TRBJ2-7; CDR3aa: CASSYLQVYEQYF
abundance: -; v_gene: TRBV4-1; j_gene: TRBJ1-4; CDR3aa: CASSQVSGNEKLFF
abundance: -; v_gene: TRBV29-1; j_gene: TRBJ2-7; CDR3aa: CSVDGRNYEQYF
abundance: medium-sized; v_gene: TRBV11-2; j_gene: TRBJ2-5; CDR3aa: CASSHGTGGMETQYF
abundance: -; v_gene: TRBV19; j_gene: TRBJ2-6; CDR3aa: CASSIQGANVLTF
abundance: -; v_gene: TRBV20-1; j_gene: TRBJ2-7; CDR3aa: CSAVSTSGGAPYEQYF
abundance: -; v_gene: TRBV29-1; j_gene: TRBJ2-1; CDR3aa: CSVVGTTIEQFF
abundance: medium-sized; v_gene: TRBV10-2; j_gene: TRBJ1-3; CDR3aa: CASISGNTIYF
abundance: -; v_gene: TRBV15; j_gene: TRBJ1-1; CDR3aa: CATSRDQLGVGTEAFF
abundance: -; v_gene: TRBV15; j_gene: TRBJ2-7; CDR3aa: CATSSRTDSYEQYF
abundance: medium-sized; v_gene: TRBV5-1; j_gene: TRBJ2-2; CDR3aa: CASSLWAGGGPTGELFF
abundance: medium-sized; v_gene: TRBV20-1; j_gene: TRBJ1-4; CDR3aa: CSAREQGVTTNEKLFF
abundance: -; v_gene: TRBV27; j_gene: TRBJ1-1; CDR3aa: CASRLGMNTEAFF
abundance: -; v_gene: TRBV29-1; j_gene: TRBJ2-1; CDR3aa: CSVIAAGVIDEQFF
abundance: -; v_gene: TRBV6-5; j_gene: TRBJ1-2; CDR3aa: CASRAGQSYGYTF
abundance: -; v_gene: TRBV12-3/TRBV12-4; j_gene: TRBJ2-3; CDR3aa: CASSFRGRFNTDTQYF
abundance: -; v_gene: TRBV6-6; j_gene: TRBJ1-5; CDR3aa: CASSWDSYQPQHF
abundance: -; v_gene: TRBV27; j_gene: TRBJ2-7; CDR3aa: CASSLNSAYEQYF
abundance: -; v_gene: TRBV5-1; j_gene: TRBJ2-7; CDR3aa: CASSLGGTYEQYF
abundance: -; v_gene: TRBV21-1; j_gene: TRBJ1-5; CDR3aa: CARVTGINQPQHF
abundance: medium-sized; v_gene: TRBV29-1; j_gene: TRBJ2-1; CDR3aa: CSVEPRRGAVYNEQFF